The present TCR beta chain was sequenced within a study of early T cells in non-severe SARS-CoV-2 infection. Whole-study context: Sequencing of unsorted whole blood was done on bulk RNA, leaving chains unpaired.

This clonotype was counted ten times or more. The antigen is not known. Attachment of unique molecular identifiers to individual cDNA molecules was performed. Each CDR3 protein is one row after TCRdb ran MiXCR on the 5' RACE reads. The sample consists of approximately 77,000 distinct CDR3 sequences, more than 4% of them appearing once. Findings of the study overall: Matching with VDJdb favored anti-spike CD8 responses (missing private and CD4 specificities).

The CDR3 contains 17 residues. Trimming cost V 0 bases and J 4 bases; bases outside gene matches: 11. Germline CDR1 and CDR2: DFQATT and SNEGSKA (reference sequence). The receptor's source is an adult who was a healthcare worker with PCR-confirmed SARS-CoV-2 infection or an uninfected control (not recorded which). This rearrangement joins TRBV20-1 to TRBJ2-3, with TRBD2 identical over 9 bases. The sample here was whole blood, taken at baseline. In DNA form, the CDR3 reads TGCAGTGCTAGAGATCTAATGCGGGAGGGCCTCGCAGATACGCAGTATTTT. Protein sequence: CSARDLMREGLADTQYF.